This T cell receptor beta chain was captured in a study of blood T cell repertoires in COVID-19. Study information: Spain, Italy and the United States supplied samples that represented acute and convalescent COVID-19. In each case, the material was cDNA or gDNA derived from T cells, B-cell-depleted T cells, or PBMCs.

Original handling: The authors estimated nucleated cell counts from reference gene primer amplification. TCRdb's copy holds only in-frame clones and misses some; the assay was immunoSEQ multiplex PCR. The V and J calls and clone size come from that table; D and trimming were worked out from the DNA. The data contain about 150,000 clones, around 85% of them singletons. Followed longitudinally, the Seattle patients had been enrolled during active infection. From germline, CDR1 is ENHRY and CDR2 SYGVKD. This CDR3 has 16 residues. V shed 4 bases, J shed 4 bases, and the junction held 12 bases outside the gene matches.

The V call is TRBV10-3, the J call TRBJ2-7; 8 positions match TRBD2. Sequencing was carried out using peripheral blood. This clonotype originated in a man in his 60s with COVID-19, enrolled during active disease. In nucleotides, the CDR3 is TGTGCCATCAGTGCTAGCGGGTACATGGGGGGTTACGAGCAGTACTTC. Amino acid sequence: CAISASGYMGGYEQYF.